This T cell receptor (beta chain) comes out of a study of CD8 T cells in Susac syndrome. The length of the CDR3 is 13 residues. Germline V gene sequence: CDR1 WNHNN, CDR2 SYGVQD (reference sequence). V shed 6 bases and J 5 bases; nucleotides not matched to a gene: 5. The T cells that were sequenced for TCR beta were CD8+ and CD4+ cells from blood. The authors negatively isolated CD8+ and CD4+ T cells and FACS-enriched TEMRA cells. It was with random hexamers that 0.5 to 1 ug RNA was reverse transcribed. Across 54 Vbeta and 13 Jbeta, TCR beta CDR3 was amplified with immunoSEQ multiplex PCR. Each CDR3 protein is one row after TCRdb ran MiXCR on the immunoSEQ multiplex PCR reads. The data contain approximately 170,000 distinct CDR3 sequences, around 90% of them singletons.

This rearrangement joins TRBV10-1 to TRBJ1-1; TRBD1 agrees at 8 bases. Sequences were obtained from CD4+ T cells from PBMCs. The clonotype was recovered from a human donor in good health. CDR3 sequence reads: CASRQGGATEAFF. CDR3 in DNA: TGCGCCAGCAGACAGGGGGGAGCTACTGAAGCTTTCTTT.